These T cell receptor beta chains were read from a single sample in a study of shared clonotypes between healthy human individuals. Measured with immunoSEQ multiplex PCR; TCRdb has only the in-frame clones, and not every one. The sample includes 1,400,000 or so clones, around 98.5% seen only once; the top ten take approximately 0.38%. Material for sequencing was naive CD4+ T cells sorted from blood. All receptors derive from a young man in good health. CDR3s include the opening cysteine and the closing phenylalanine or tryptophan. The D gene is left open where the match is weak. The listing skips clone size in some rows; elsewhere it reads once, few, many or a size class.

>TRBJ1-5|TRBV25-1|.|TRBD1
CASRATGERQPQHF
TGTGCCAGCAGGGCGACAGGGGAGAGGCAGCCCCAGCATTTT
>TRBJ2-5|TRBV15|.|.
CATSRRLGSQETQYF
TGTGCCACCAGCAGACGGTTGGGGTCCCAAGAGACCCAGTACTTC
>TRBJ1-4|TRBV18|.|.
CASSPGSSEKLFF
TGTGCCAGCTCACCAGGGTCAAGCGAAAAACTGTTTTTT
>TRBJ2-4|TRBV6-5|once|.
CASSYSGLAKNIQYF
TGTGCCAGCAGTTACTCGGGACTAGCCAAAAACATTCAGTACTTC
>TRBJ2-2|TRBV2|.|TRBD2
CASGSTSGRGPRTGELFF
TGTGCCAGCGGCTCAACTAGCGGGAGGGGTCCAAGGACCGGGGAGCTGTTTTTT
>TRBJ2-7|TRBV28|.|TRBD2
CASSSGAGGRYEQYF
TGTGCCAGCAGTTCGGGAGCGGGAGGCCGCTACGAGCAGTACTTC
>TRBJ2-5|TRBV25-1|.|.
CASSAPGPRVETQYF
TGTGCCAGCAGTGCCCCGGGACCGAGGGTAGAGACCCAGTACTTC
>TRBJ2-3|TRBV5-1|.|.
CASSPGPYADTQYF
TGCGCCAGCAGCCCGGGGCCGTACGCAGATACGCAGTATTTT
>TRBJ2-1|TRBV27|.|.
CASSLRVPYNEQFF
TGTGCCAGCAGTTTAAGAGTTCCCTACAATGAGCAGTTCTTC
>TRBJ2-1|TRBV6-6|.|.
CASSYVQGNEQFF
TGTGCCAGCAGTTACGTACAGGGCAATGAGCAGTTCTTC
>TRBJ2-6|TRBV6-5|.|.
CASSQGLKGVLTF
TGTGCCAGCAGCCAGGGACTTAAAGGCGTCCTGACTTTC
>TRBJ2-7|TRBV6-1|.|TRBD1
CASRTNRGSYEQYF
TGTGCCAGCAGAACGAACAGGGGGTCCTACGAGCAGTACTTC
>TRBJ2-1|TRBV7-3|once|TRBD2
CASSPGLAGVEQFF
TGTGCCAGCAGCCCGGGACTAGCGGGAGTCGAGCAGTTCTTC
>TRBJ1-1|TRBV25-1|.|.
CASRQGGFTEAFF
TGTGCCAGCAGGCAGGGTGGATTCACTGAAGCTTTCTTT
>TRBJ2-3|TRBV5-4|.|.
CASSLAPLWGESSTDTQYF
TGTGCCAGCAGCTTGGCCCCCCTCTGGGGGGAATCTAGCACAGATACGCAGTATTTT
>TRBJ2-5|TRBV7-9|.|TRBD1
CASRRDRDQETQYF
TGTGCCAGCAGGAGAGACAGGGACCAAGAGACCCAGTACTTC
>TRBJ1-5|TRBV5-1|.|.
CASSFEGNQPQHF
TGCGCCAGCAGCTTCGAAGGGAATCAGCCCCAGCATTTT
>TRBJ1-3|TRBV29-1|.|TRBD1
CSVEEGQGHSGNTIYF
TGCAGCGTTGAGGAGGGACAGGGACACTCTGGAAACACCATATATTTT
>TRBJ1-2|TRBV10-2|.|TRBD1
CASGRTGADYGYTF
TGCGCCAGCGGAAGGACAGGTGCGGACTATGGCTACACCTTC
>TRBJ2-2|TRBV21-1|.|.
CASSNWGLGPVLTGELFF
TGTGCCAGCAGCAACTGGGGACTAGGCCCCGTATTGACCGGGGAGCTGTTTTTT
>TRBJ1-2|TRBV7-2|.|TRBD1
CASSNGQGYGYTF
TGTGCCAGCAGCAACGGACAGGGCTATGGCTACACCTTC
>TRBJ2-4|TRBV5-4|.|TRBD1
CASSFGQGEDIQYF
TGTGCCAGCAGCTTCGGACAGGGGGAGGACATTCAGTACTTC